These 18 T cell receptor beta chains came from one sample sequenced in a study of response to subunit inactivated influenza vaccine listed by TCRdb under 2018. The library was generated by RT-PCR. The data were produced on an Illumina HiSeq 2500. TCRdb passed the public sequencing reads through fastp at Q25 and MiXCR, retaining productive beta sequences. Rows merge per CDR3 protein into single entries with the most common DNA and genes. For this sample the table gives about 540,000 distinct CDR3 sequences, of which roughly 25% were detected only once. The ten biggest clones cover 2.8% of the sample. This sample was shared with a second study, whose subject was T cells expressing NK-cell markers. Looking at the second paper: TCR beta cDNA libraries were prepared using 5'RACE template switching, which introduced a universal primer site and unique molecular identifiers.

The material was CD4+ T cells sorted from PBMCs, obtained about 11 days after vaccination. These receptors were obtained from a man between 45 and 60 years old who received an inactivated influenza vaccine. Donor details come from another sample of the same person, matched by shared clones.

V and J are TRBV7-2 and TRBJ2-1, with 13 positions matching TRBD2. Germline V gene data show CDR1 as SGHTA and CDR2 as FQGNSA. The CDR3 extends over 15 amino acids. V lost 6 bases, J lost 2 bases, and 1 base stayed unmatched. The CDR3 region is CASRGTSGTYNEQFF. DNA of the CDR3: TGTGCCAGCAGGGGGACTAGCGGGACCTACAATGAGCAGTTCTTC.

The rearrangement joins TRBV30 to TRBJ2-3; D unresolved. V was cut by 0 bases and J by 4 bases, with 11 bases left in between. The CDR3 has 14 amino acids. Looked up from germline, CDR1 is GTSNPN and CDR2 is SVGIG (reference sequence). Here the CDR3 reads CAWSVPLLADTQYF. The CDR3 bases are TGTGCCTGGAGTGTCCCCCTACTCGCAGATACGCAGTATTTT.

The sample holds a few counts of this clonotype. The chain is built from TRBV29-1 and TRBJ1-1; tentative D call: TRBD1 (6 bases). V dropped 4 bases and J dropped 3 bases, with 15 bases sitting between them. Germline values: CDR1 SQVTM, CDR2 ANQGSEA. The CDR3 runs 14 residues. In nucleotides, the CDR3 is TGCAGCGTTGTACCGGGGGCATTTGACACTGAAGCTTTCTTT. Encoded protein: CSVVPGAFDTEAFF. Based on the CDR3 plus reference TRBV29-1 and TRBJ1-1, the full variable domain is SAVISQKPSRDICQRGTSLTIQCQVDSQVTMMFWYRQQPGQSLTLIATANQGSEATYESGFVIDKFPISRPNLTFSTLTVSNMSPEDSSIYLCSVVPGAFDTEAFFGQGTRLTVV.

The gene calls are TRBV7-2 and TRBJ2-1; tentatively, D is TRBD1 or TRBD2 (5 bases each). V gave up 10 bases and J gave up 5 bases, with 15 bases separating them. CDR3 length: 13 amino acids. Germline-derived CDR1 and CDR2 are SGHTA and FQGNSA. This chain's CDR3 is CATSGQADNEQFF. CDR3 DNA: TGTGCCACCTCGGGGCAGGCCGACAATGAGCAGTTCTTC.

The sample holds a few counts of this clonotype. The rearrangement links TRBV27 to TRBJ2-7; 11 nucleotides match TRBD2. Trimming at V came to 2 bases and at J to 4 bases, leaving 4 bases not matched to a gene. CDR1 and CDR2 from the germline V gene are MNHEY and SMNVEV (reference sequence). CDR3 size: 15 residues. The CDR3 sequence: CASSLSSSGRYEQYF. DNA for the CDR3: TGTGCCAGCAGTTTAAGTTCTAGCGGGAGGTACGAGCAGTACTTC.

The chain joins TRBV5-1 to TRBJ2-3, with 9 bases aligning to TRBD2. After removal of 4 bases from V and 4 bases from J, the junction contained 10 bases not matched to a gene. Germline V gives CDR1 SGHRS, CDR2 YFSETQ. The CDR3 is 16 amino acids. CDR3 sequence: CASSQAGVAGADTQYF. The CDR3 DNA follows: TGCGCCAGCAGCCAGGCCGGGGTAGCGGGAGCAGATACGCAGTATTTT.

The sample holds a few counts of this clonotype. The chain employs TRBV15 and TRBJ2-3, with D possibly TRBD2 on 6 matching bases. Trimming left V 3 bases short and J 2 bases short, with 9 bases between. CDR1 and CDR2 from the germline V gene are LNHNV and YYDKDF (reference sequence). The CDR3 covers 14 residues. CDR3 DNA sequence: TGTGCCACCAGCAGCGGGGGTATCACAGATACGCAGTATTTT. This gives the protein CATSSGGITDTQYF.

In its sample, this clonotype was seen a few times. This chain links TRBV12-3 or TRBV12-4 with TRBJ1-2, with 10 bases identical to TRBD1. V was clipped by 5 bases and J by 8 bases; unmatched bases: 5. This CDR3 region has 13 residues. The CDR3 DNA sequence: TGTGCCAGCAGTACCGGGACAGGGGTCGGCTACACCTTC. Its translation: CASSTGTGVGYTF.

This rearrangement joins TRBV28 to TRBJ1-6; 9 bases agree with TRBD1. Germline trimming cut 5 bases from V and 0 bases from J; bases unmatched to any gene: 11. This CDR3 is 19 amino acids long. Per germline, CDR1 MDHEN and CDR2 SYDVKM. CDR3 sequence reads: CASSPITGGPSSYNSPLHF. Here the CDR3 DNA reads TGTGCCAGCAGTCCGATAACAGGGGGCCCCAGCTCCTATAATTCACCCCTCCACTTT. The entire variable domain, with the rest obtained from reference TRBV28 and TRBJ1-6, is as follows: DVKVTQSSRYLVKRTGEKVFLECVQDMDHENMFWYRQDPGLGLRLIYFSYDVKMKEKGDIPEGYSVSREKKERFSLILESASTNQTSMYLCASSPITGGPSSYNSPLHFGNGTRLTVT.

This clonotype was seen a few times. The rearrangement uses TRBV7-9 and TRBJ2-3, with D maybe TRBD2 (5 bases). Deletions cut 1 base from V and 1 base from J, with 9 bases between. Germline V gene sequence: CDR1 SEHNR, CDR2 FQNEAQ (reference sequence). The CDR3 loop spans 15 amino acids. The CDR3 region has the DNA TGTGCCAGCAGCTTAGGGACTTACGGCACAGATACGCAGTATTTT. The encoded protein is CASSLGTYGTDTQYF. The full variable domain, in which reference TRBV7-9 and TRBJ2-3 provide the parts outside the CDR3, is DTGVSQNPRHKITKRGQNVTFRCDPISEHNRLYWYRQTLGQGPEFLTYFQNEAQLEKSRLLSDRFSAERPKGSFSTLEIQRTEQGDSAMYLCASSLGTYGTDTQYFGPGTRLTVL.

V usage is TRBV7-9 and J usage is TRBJ2-2; 8 nucleotides agree with TRBD1. The CDR3 has 14 amino acids. The V and J ends lost 4 bases and 6 bases, in that order; junction bases with no gene match: 4. The germline V gene encodes CDR1 SEHNR and CDR2 FQNEAQ (reference sequence). The CDR3 region is CASSSGQGPGELFF. The CDR3 DNA reads as TGTGCCAGCAGCTCCGGACAGGGCCCCGGGGAGCTGTTTTTT.

This clonotype was seen once. V usage is TRBV5-4 and J usage is TRBJ1-5; D remains ambiguous. V was shortened by 4 bases and J by 2 bases, with 10 bases between the two germline ends. Germline V gives CDR1 SGHNT, CDR2 YYREEE (reference sequence). This CDR3 region has 14 residues. CDR3: CASSPGIGNQPQHF. The CDR3 DNA reads TGTGCCAGCAGCCCCGGGATAGGCAATCAGCCCCAGCATTTT.

This clonotype showed up many times. The V and J genes are TRBV5-1 and TRBJ2-2, with TRBD2 as a possible D gene (5 bases). The germline V gene encodes CDR1 SGHRS and CDR2 YFSETQ. The CDR3 sequence is 13 residues long. The germline V and J ends were trimmed by 3 bases and 8 bases, with 11 bases remaining between them. CDR3 coding DNA: TGCGCCAGCAGCTCGGACGGAGGAGGGGAGCTGTTTTTT. This codes for CASSSDGGGELFF.

This clonotype was observed a handful of times. The chain employs TRBV11-2 and TRBJ2-1; D uncertain. In germline, CDR1 is SGHAT, CDR2 FQNNGV. Trimming took 1 base from V and 0 from J, leaving 10 bases between them. This CDR3 is built from 16 residues. CDR3 amino acids: CASSLARGLSYNEQFF. As DNA, the CDR3 is TGTGCCAGCAGCTTAGCTAGAGGCCTCTCCTACAATGAGCAGTTCTTC.

There are a few counts of this clonotype. The V gene is TRBV6-2 or TRBV6-3, the J gene TRBJ2-1; tentatively, D is TRBD1 or TRBD2 (5 bases each). The CDR3 runs to 14 residues. V was trimmed by 6 bases and J by 6 bases, leaving 15 bases between them. CDR1 is MNHEY and CDR2 is SVGEGT in the germline V gene. The CDR3 sequence: CASRPEGRGNEQFF. The CDR3 coding sequence is TGTGCCAGCAGGCCTGAGGGACGAGGCAATGAGCAGTTCTTC.

The gene calls are TRBV29-1 and TRBJ1-5; no clear D gene. Looked up from germline, CDR1 is SQVTM and CDR2 is ANQGSEA. V shed 4 bases and J shed 4 bases, with 8 bases lying between them. The length of the CDR3 is 12 residues. This CDR3 is CSVGSDNQPQHF. As DNA, the CDR3 is TGCAGCGTTGGTTCGGATAATCAGCCCCAGCATTTT. Supplemented by reference TRBV29-1 and TRBJ1-5, the full variable domain reads SAVISQKPSRDICQRGTSLTIQCQVDSQVTMMFWYRQQPGQSLTLIATANQGSEATYESGFVIDKFPISRPNLTFSTLTVSNMSPEDSSIYLCSVGSDNQPQHFGDGTRLSIL.

In its sample, this clonotype was seen a few times. The CDR3 spells CASGHSVGEAFF. The CDR3 DNA reads TGTGCCAGCGGCCATTCTGTTGGTGAAGCTTTCTTT. The V gene is TRBV6-1, the J gene TRBJ1-1; D is ambiguous. The CDR3 covers 12 residues. Per germline, CDR1 MNHNS and CDR2 SASEGT. V gave up 8 bases and J gave up 7 bases, with 14 bases separating them.

This clonotype was observed a handful of times. This sequence joins TRBV5-1 and TRBJ2-1; perhaps TRBD2 as D (6 bases). Germline V gene lookup returns CDR1 SGHRS and CDR2 YFSETQ. The length of the CDR3 is 13 residues. Trimming left V 5 bases short and J 2 bases short, with 8 bases between. As DNA, the CDR3 is TGCGCCAGCAGGGGCGGGACCTACAATGAGCAGTTCTTC. This translates into CASRGGTYNEQFF. The full variable domain, rest sourced from reference TRBV5-1 and TRBJ2-1, is KAGVTQTPRYLIKTRGQQVTLSCSPISGHRSVSWYQQTPGQGLQFLFEYFSETQRNKGNFPGRFSGRQFSNSRSEMNVSTLELGDSALYLCASRGGTYNEQFFGPGTRLTVL.